This T cell receptor (beta chain) was identified in a study of OX40 agonist ivuxolimab in advanced cancers. Libraries were prepared by immunoSEQ multiplex PCR; TCRdb keeps only in-frame clonotypes and omits some of them. The top ten clones hold 5.2% of a sample with about 64,000 clones, more than 80% of them seen once. CDR3 length equals 15 residues. Germline V gene lookup returns CDR1 MNHEY and CDR2 SVGAGI. V lost 6 bases to trimming and J lost 2 bases, with 14 bases between them. Material: CD4+ or CD8+ T cells sorted from blood, obtained in a trial of the OX40 agonist ivuxolimab. The genes are TRBV6-5 and TRBJ2-1; a weak D match, TRBD2 (6 bases). This clonotype was obtained from an adult with an advanced solid tumor such as melanoma, head and neck, liver or kidney cancer. Written as DNA, the CDR3 is TGTGCCAGCAGCCCAACTAGCTACCCCTACAATGAGCAGTTCTTC. Translation gives CASSPTSYPYNEQFF.